Described below is a single TCR beta chain sequence and its context. The data were taken from a study of blood T cell repertoires in COVID-19. Sequenced by immunoSEQ multiplex PCR; TCRdb stores in-frame clones only, minus some. The sample has a few hundred thousand clones, 75% to 85% seen once; the top ten hold 0.95% to 1.5%. The germline V gene has CDR1 SGHVS and CDR2 FQNEAQ. V lost 6 bases and J lost 4, with 10 bases in between. The CDR3 covers 12 residues. Material: peripheral blood. The J gene is TRBJ2-7, the V gene TRBV7-8; D is possibly TRBD1 (6 bases). The source is a woman aged 25-40 years with COVID-19, enrolled during active disease. CDR3 in DNA: TGTGCCAGCAGTTCAACAGGGTACGAGCAGTACTTC. Its translation: CASSSTGYEQYF.